Detailed here is one TCR beta chain. The antigen remains undetermined. The source of the sample is a study of T cells in localized non-small cell lung cancer. Clones were read by immunoSEQ multiplex PCR, and TCRdb kept only the in-frame ones, dropping some. The profile shows about 78,000 clones, 84% of them singletons. Points from the study as a whole: Because researchers sequenced only one region of the tumor, heterogeneity is still possible. Longer overall survival was associated with a higher density of T cells in the blood.

The CDR3 runs to 14 residues. J gave up 1 base and V 5 bases, and 5 bases lay outside the gene matches. Germline CDR1 is SGHRS and CDR2 is YFSETQ. The chain has TRBV5-1 and TRBJ2-5; 7 positions match TRBD1. This sequence was found in a man aged 40 to 75 with stage I lung adenocarcinoma. Source: peripheral blood, taken before any cancer treatment. In DNA, the CDR3 is TGCGCCAGCAGTCATGGACAGGCCCAAGAGACCCAGTACTTC. Its translation is CASSHGQAQETQYF.